This T cell receptor (beta chain) was observed in a study of T cell repertoires in cytomegalovirus infection. Study-wide background: Evidence of both CMV infection and a matching HLA type came from public TCR beta signatures.

Concerning this clonotype: Its target is not known.

Trimming removed 0 bases at V and 4 bases at J, with 19 bases between. The CDR3 runs 17 residues. In germline, CDR1 is SGDLS, CDR2 YYNGEE. TCRdb called the reads again in MiXCR, with one record for every CDR3 protein. The data contain 290,000 or so distinct CDR3 sequences, about 9.1% of them singletons. Study-wide points: What dominated the ex vivo response were HLA-C-restricted CMV-specific TCR beta clonotypes. Summed frequency of shared TCR beta families picked out CMV carriers who also had the relevant HLA.

Material for sequencing was PBMCs. The V call is TRBV9, the J call TRBJ1-1; D is ambiguous. The clonotype comes from a human donor in good health (CMV status not recorded). Some clones in this sample may be carry-over from other donors' samples. The DNA of the CDR3 is TGTGCCAGCAGCGTAGAATCAGGCTTCGAATGGAGCACTGAAGCTTTCTTT. Its protein is CASSVESGFEWSTEAFF.